Listed below are T cell receptor beta chains from one sample, sequenced in a study of T-cell reconstitution after alpha-beta-depleted transplantation in children. TCRdb processed the PCR reads anew with MiXCR; each CDR3 protein has one entry. The table includes hundreds of thousands of distinct CDR3 sequences, 13% detected once. This sample comprised PBMCs, obtained from the stem cell graft. Source of these receptors: a human donor who donated a stem cell graft to a child with Fanconi anemia. Each CDR3 is given with its conserved first and last residue. The order of the fields is J gene, V gene, CDR3 protein.

>TRBJ1-3|TRBV20-1
CSAREDRELENTIYF
>TRBJ2-5|TRBV5-1
CASSLAGGGQETQYF
>TRBJ2-3|TRBV5-1
CATSLAEGTGQFF
>TRBJ1-2|TRBV5-1
CASSSTGADYGYTF
>TRBJ1-5|TRBV6-1
CASSEVDREWGQPQHF
>TRBJ2-3|TRBV28
CASWGRTDTQYF
>TRBJ2-1|TRBV29-1
CSVPDRGQYNEQFF
>TRBJ2-5|TRBV3-1
CASSSGTQYF
>TRBJ1-1|TRBV19
CASSPQALGTEAFF
>TRBJ2-1|TRBV11-2
CASSSPGQASYNEQFF
>TRBJ1-5|TRBV6-1
CASSEAGGANQPQHF
>TRBJ1-1|TRBV12-3/TRBV12-4
CASSLRAPFTEAFF
>TRBJ2-2|TRBV27
CASSPRWGTGFTGELFF
>TRBJ2-1|TRBV15
CATSRGPLNEQFF
>TRBJ1-1|TRBV9
CASSALGGRMDEAFF
>TRBJ2-1|TRBV2
CASSVRDFSRKFF
>TRBJ1-2|TRBV4-3
CASSQESRTFNYGYTF
>TRBJ2-3|TRBV15
CATSREWTQGDTQYF
>TRBJ2-2|TRBV28
CASSRSGTLNTGELFF
>TRBJ2-1|TRBV4-2
CASSQPYNEQFF
>TRBJ2-1|TRBV6-2/TRBV6-3
CASSYVPRLAGGSNEQFF
>TRBJ2-3|TRBV6-1
CASRQTGGFTDTQYF
>TRBJ2-1|TRBV29-1
CSAWVGEQFF
>TRBJ2-5|TRBV30
CAGGVGETQYF
>TRBJ1-5|TRBV6-2/TRBV6-3
CASSGTVFSNQPQHF
>TRBJ2-1|TRBV11-2
CASSLVRWDEQFF
>TRBJ2-3|TRBV4-3
CASSQEPSGDDTQYF
>TRBJ2-7|TRBV12-3/TRBV12-4
CASRRPDSCEQYF
>TRBJ1-3|TRBV28
CASTLDPSSGNTIYF
>TRBJ2-7|TRBV5-1
CASSWTGHPYEQYF
>TRBJ2-1|TRBV27
CASSWGQGIREQFF
>TRBJ1-1|TRBV21-1
CASPKQTTEAFF
>TRBJ1-2|TRBV7-2
CASSGTLGAFGGYTF
>TRBJ1-6|TRBV20-1
CSATSLRTGGRRALHF
>TRBJ1-5|TRBV6-1
CAAGGGNRSNQPQHF
>TRBJ1-2|TRBV6-5
CASSYSGGGTFYGYTF
>TRBJ2-6|TRBV27
CASSEKPGGGGGANVLTF
>TRBJ1-2|TRBV20-1
CSARFRLLWGYTF
>TRBJ1-1|TRBV20-1
CSAQGWRPVPEAFF
>TRBJ1-1|TRBV12-3/TRBV12-4
CASRSQGIGTEAFF
>TRBJ2-5|TRBV20-1
CSARDLRGFIGTQYF
>TRBJ2-1|TRBV27
CASGGTFYNEQFF
>TRBJ1-2|TRBV28
CASSLSQGCTF
>TRBJ2-1|TRBV28
CASVQQQGFHEQFF
>TRBJ1-1|TRBV19
CATRTLGTEAFF
>TRBJ2-3|TRBV20-1
CSARQSGASGTQYF
>TRBJ1-2|TRBV20-1
CSAYSADSSNYGYTF
>TRBJ2-3|TRBV15
CATSRDLADTQYF
>TRBJ1-2|TRBV6-1
CASTNPENYGYTF
>TRBJ2-5|TRBV29-1
CSVVGMIGAQETQYF
>TRBJ1-2|TRBV12-3/TRBV12-4
CASSFLAGSNYGYTF
>TRBJ2-3|TRBV4-3
CASSQEAPGRTDTQYF
>TRBJ1-3|TRBV12-3/TRBV12-4
CASSSGRGNTIYF
>TRBJ2-5|TRBV9
CASSVSPAQETQYF
>TRBJ2-3|TRBV6-2/TRBV6-3
CASSYPELRGSSTDTQYF
>TRBJ1-5|TRBV2
CASSGETETLF
>TRBJ2-2|TRBV7-9
CASSLAAYTGELFF
>TRBJ2-1|TRBV10-3
CAIGGSYNEQFF